Following are 10 T cell receptor beta chains from one sample sequenced in a study of Ad26.COV2.S vaccination and SARS-CoV-2 variants. The table came from immunoSEQ multiplex PCR; TCRdb's copy has only in-frame clones and leaves some out. In the table there are about 87,000 clones, around 82% of which are singletons. The sequenced sample was peripheral blood, obtained after recovery from COVID-19. The receptors were gathered from a human donor who had recovered from COVID-19.

The chain recombines TRBV27 with TRBJ2-7; 11 nucleotides agree with TRBD2. V dropped 6 bases and J dropped 6; count of bases not matched to a gene: 7. Germline V gene data show CDR1 as MNHEY and CDR2 as SMNVEV (reference sequence). This CDR3 is built from 14 residues. CDR3 DNA sequence: TGTGCCAGCAGGGGCCTAGCGGGAGGAATCGAGCAGTACTTC. It encodes CASRGLAGGIEQYF.

This clone was counted a few times. The V and J genes are TRBV7-2 and TRBJ1-5, with D uncertain. CDR3 size: 15 residues. The V end was cut by 1 base, the J end by 6 bases, with 13 bases between. In germline, CDR1 is SGHTA, CDR2 FQGNSA. The CDR3 DNA reads as TGTGCCAGCAGCTTAGGGTGGGGAACGGGTCAGCCCCAGCATTTT. This translates into CASSLGWGTGQPQHF.

The chain links TRBV10-3 to TRBJ2-3; 8 bases line up with TRBD2. The CDR3 consists of 14 residues. Germline loops: CDR1 ENHRY, CDR2 SYGVKD. Trimming removed 6 bases from V and 3 bases from J; junction bases left unmatched: 5. CDR3 in amino acids: CAIRRAGETDTQYF. DNA for the CDR3: TGTGCCATCAGAAGAGCGGGAGAGACAGATACGCAGTATTTT.

The rearrangement links TRBV28 to TRBJ1-5; D unclear. Germline V CDR1 and CDR2: MDHEN, SYDVKM. CDR3 size: 13 residues. V lost 5 bases and J 6 bases, leaving 11 bases between the germline ends. CDR3: CASSLTRAQPQHF. The DNA for the CDR3 is TGTGCCAGCAGTCTTACTAGGGCTCAGCCCCAGCATTTT.

V gene TRBV12-3 or TRBV12-4 combines with J gene TRBJ1-5, with 7 positions matching TRBD1. This CDR3 region has 13 residues. Unmatched junction bases numbered 4, after V lost 5 bases and J lost 6 bases. This CDR3 reads CASSPQGFQPQHF. The CDR3 coding sequence is TGTGCCAGCAGTCCACAGGGGTTTCAGCCCCAGCATTTT.

The chain is built from TRBV2 and TRBJ2-3; D is undetermined. The CDR3 is 15 residues long. V was shortened by 0 bases and J by 0 bases, with 7 bases between the two germline ends. Germline-derived CDR1 and CDR2 are SNHLY and FYNNEI. The CDR3 DNA sequence: TGTGCCAGCAGTGAAGCCAGCCATAGCACAGATACGCAGTATTTT. Translating gives CASSEASHSTDTQYF.

The J gene is TRBJ2-5, the V gene TRBV10-1, with a possible D match to TRBD2 (6 bases). Germline V lookup: CDR1 WNHNN, CDR2 SYGVQD (reference sequence). CDR3 length: 13 residues. Between the trimmed V and J ends, which lost 3 bases and 1 base, there was a span of 6 bases. Here the CDR3 reads CASSDGSQETQYF. In DNA, the CDR3 is TGCGCCAGCAGTGACGGGAGCCAAGAGACCCAGTACTTC.

V usage is TRBV5-5 and J usage is TRBJ2-7, with D maybe TRBD1 (6 bases). The V gene lost 4 bases and the J gene lost 2 bases, with 19 bases spanning the gap. The CDR3 runs to 16 residues. Germline CDR1 and CDR2: SGHKS and YYEKEE (reference sequence). The CDR3 DNA reads as TGTGCCAGCAGCCCACGACAGGTCCACTCTCCCTACGAGCAGTACTTC. Amino acid sequence: CASSPRQVHSPYEQYF.

The chain is built from TRBV19 and TRBJ1-5, with D perhaps matching TRBD1 (5 bases). V lost 9 bases and J lost 7, with 19 bases in between. Germline V gene sequence: CDR1 LNHDA, CDR2 SQIVND (reference sequence). This CDR3 region has 14 residues. The CDR3, as DNA: TGTGCCAGCCCGCGGGGGGAAATTCACCAGCCCCAGCATTTT. Translated: CASPRGEIHQPQHF.

The chain combines TRBV15 with TRBJ1-3, with D perhaps TRBD1 (5 bases). Germline V gene data show CDR1 as LNHNV and CDR2 as YYDKDF (reference sequence). This CDR3 has 13 residues. Trimming cost V 8 bases and J 0 bases, with 8 bases left between them. In DNA, the CDR3 is TGTGCCACCGCGCAGGGCTCTGGAAACACCATATATTTT. Its protein product is CATAQGSGNTIYF. The complete variable domain, with remaining parts taken from reference TRBV15 and TRBJ1-3, reads DAMVIQNPRYQVTQFGKPVTLSCSQTLNHNVMYWYQQKSSQAPKLLFHYYDKDFNNEADTPDNFQSRRPNTSFCFLDIRSPGLGDTAMYLCATAQGSGNTIYFGEGSWLTVV.